The clone carrying this T cell receptor beta chain came up a few times. Its antigen is not known. The data stem from a study of blood T cells in healthy people across ages. Study-wide results and caveats: Shifts in expanded clonotypes may have been confounded by donor CMV status, which was unknown. Estimated diversity, derived from one million T cells, was regarded as an underestimate. In these data, TCR beta diversity tracked strongly with naive T cell percentage.

The germline CDR1 and CDR2 sequences are KGHDR and SFDVKD. V lost 3 bases, J lost 2 bases, and 16 bases lay in between. This CDR3 contains 16 residues. Extractions gave at least 5.5 micrograms of total RNA per sample. Combining a sample-barcoded 5' primer with a J-beta primer mix, a second PCR ran for roughly 7 to 12 cycles. MiXCR, run by TCRdb on the 5' RACE reads, gives a single entry per CDR3 protein. The sample has about 1,500,000 distinct CDR3 sequences, 28% seen once. The sample taken for sequencing was blood. The chain employs TRBV24-1 and TRBJ2-7; possible D gene TRBD2, 6 bases. This clonotype was sampled from a young woman in good health. CDR3 protein: CATSDPSALRPYEQYF. CDR3 sequence (DNA): TGTGCCACCAGTGATCCTAGCGCACTCAGGCCCTACGAGCAGTACTTC.